A single sample is the source of the 21 T cell receptor beta chains below, sequenced in a study of CD8+CD57+ T cells in acquired aplastic anemia. Patients selected for sequencing had displayed CD8+CD57+ cell expansion by flow cytometry. Genomic DNA, the template, was used for profiling of the TCR beta VDJ and CDR3. In TCRdb, the reads were re-called with MiXCR into one record per CDR3 protein. Among approximately 250,000 distinct CDR3 sequences, approximately 86% were seen once, and the ten largest hold approximately 40%. The material sequenced was sorted CD4+, CD8+, or CD8+CD57+ T cells (not recorded which) from PBMCs. The receptor source for this set is a human donor with aplastic anemia.

A remark on this clonotype: One end of the junction is discordant with germline, which a read error may explain. The gene calls are TRBV24-1 and TRBJ2-3; 8 bases agree with TRBD1. From germline, CDR1 is KGHDR and CDR2 SFDVKD. This CDR3 has 13 amino acids. The CDR3 sequence: CATLAGGTDTLYF. The CDR3 coding sequence is TGTGCCACCTTGGCAGGGGGCACCGATACGCTGTATTTT.

To note about this clonotype: The conserved final phenylalanine or tryptophan is absent from the CDR3, which likely points to a read error. This chain joins TRBV2 and TRBJ2-5; D is uncertain. The CDR3 runs 14 residues. Germline values: CDR1 SNHLY, CDR2 FYNNEI. Trimming took off 10 bases at V and 5 bases at J, with 20 bases between the two ends. CDR3 region: CATSTGTEKETQYS. In DNA, the CDR3 is TGTGCCACCAGCACCGGCACCGAGAAGGAGACCCAGTACTCC.

V gene TRBV10-3 combines with J gene TRBJ1-2; D uncertain. V gave up 0 bases and J gave up 0 bases, with 17 bases separating them. The length of the CDR3 is 18 residues. The germline CDR1 and CDR2 sequences are ENHRY and SYGVKD. CDR3: CAISESGRYSRPNYGYTF. CDR3 DNA: TGTGCCATCAGTGAGTCGGGGAGGTATTCGCGTCCTAACTATGGCTACACCTTC.

Written as DNA, the CDR3 is TGTGCCAGCAGCATCGGGGACACTTTCTACAATGAGCCTTTCTTT. Protein: CASSIGDTFYNEPFF. V and J are TRBV9 and TRBJ1-1; a weak D match, TRBD1 (6 bases). Germline CDR1 and CDR2: SGDLS and YYNGEE. The V and J ends lost 4 bases and 12 bases respectively, with 25 bases between them. The CDR3 extends over 15 amino acids.

A remark on this clonotype: This is likely a read error, given that the CDR3 carries no conserved phenylalanine or tryptophan at its end. The DNA is omitted, as the CDR3 cannot be located on it reliably, and the CDR3 follows TCRdb's listing. The gene calls are TRBV7-2 and TRBJ2-3; the table's D call TRBD1 went unverified against the DNA. The CDR3 totals 13 residues, both ends included. Germline values: CDR1 SGHTA, CDR2 FQGNSA. CDR3 loop: CASRDGGADQQYV.

The CDR3 nucleotides read TGCAGCGTGCCGGGACAGGCGAACCTGGCCGAGCAGTACGTC. As protein: CSVPGQANLAEQYV. The chain employs TRBV29-1 and TRBJ2-7; TRBD1 agrees at 8 bases. V lost 6 bases and J lost 6; bases outside the gene matches: 13. The V gene's germline CDR1 is SQVTM and CDR2 ANQGSEA. There are 14 residues in the CDR3.

Regarding this clonotype: Given the absence of the conserved phenylalanine or tryptophan at the CDR3 end, a read error is likely. It is unclear where the CDR3 begins or ends on the DNA, so no DNA is shown, and the CDR3 is as TCRdb lists it. V usage is TRBV7-9 and J usage is TRBJ2-3; the table's D call, TRBD1, has no DNA check behind it. The CDR3 comprises 13 residues, both ends counted. Germline V gene lookup returns CDR1 SEHNR and CDR2 FQNEAQ (reference sequence). The CDR3 spells CASGFEGRGGSDV.

This clonotype has at least ten counts. The chain has TRBV2 and TRBJ2-3, with D perhaps TRBD1 (5 bases). CDR1 and CDR2 (germline): SNHLY, FYNNEI. This CDR3 contains 14 residues. Trimming removed 7 bases at V and 2 bases at J, with 13 bases between. DNA for the CDR3: TGTGCCAGCATGGGGCCTCCAGACACAGATACGCAGTATTTT. Amino acid sequence: CASMGPPDTDTQYF. Based on the CDR3 plus reference TRBV2 and TRBJ2-3, the full variable domain is EPEVTQTPSHQVTQMGQEVILRCVPISNHLYFYWYRQILGQKVEFLVSFYNNEISEKSEIFDDQFSVERPDGSNFTLKIRSTKLEDSAMYFCASMGPPDTDTQYFGPGTRLTVL.

The J gene is TRBJ2-3, the V gene TRBV5-5; D perhaps matches TRBD1 (6 bases). With 7 bases removed from V and 5 bases from J, the gap between germline ends came to 14 bases. The CDR3 is 13 amino acids. Germline CDR1 reads SGHKS; CDR2 reads YYEKEE (reference sequence). DNA of the CDR3: TGTGCCAGCGACGAGGGGGTTATAGATACGCAGTATTTT. Its translation is CASDEGVIDTQYF.

In its sample, this clonotype was seen once. The chain couples TRBV9 to TRBJ2-3, with TRBD2 identical over 14 bases. Losses at the gene ends were 0 bases for V and 2 bases for J; bases not matched to a gene: 8. The V gene's germline CDR1 is SGDLS and CDR2 YYNGEE. The CDR3 consists of 19 residues. CDR3 sequence (DNA): TGTGCCAGCAGCGTAGCTACTGGGGGACTAGCGGGGGACACAGATACGCAGTATTTT. Residues: CASSVATGGLAGDTDTQYF.

This clonotype was recorded only once. V is TRBV7-3 and J is TRBJ2-3; possibly TRBD2 for D (5 bases). The germline CDR1 and CDR2 sequences are SGHTA and FQGTGA. The V and J ends lost 6 bases and 10 bases respectively, with 23 bases between them. CDR3 size: 15 residues. In nucleotides, the CDR3 is TGTGCCAGCAGTCACGGGCTGGGAGCAAGAGCTCCGCAGTATTTT. As protein: CASSHGLGARAPQYF.

This clonotype showed up just once. The chain is built from TRBV5-4 and TRBJ1-2; weak D call: TRBD1 (6 bases). Per the germline V gene, CDR1 is SGHNT and CDR2 is YYREEE (reference sequence). The V gene lost 5 bases and the J gene lost 8 bases, with 19 bases spanning the gap. The CDR3 sequence is 14 residues long. Here the CDR3 DNA reads TGTGCCAGCAGGGGGGGACTGGGGGCCTACGGCTACACCTTC. Its translation: CASRGGLGAYGYTF.

The V and J genes are TRBV5-1 and TRBJ1-6, with 7 bases fitting TRBD1. This CDR3 region has 16 residues. The V gene's germline CDR1 is SGHRS and CDR2 YFSETQ. Trimming removed 4 bases from V and 8 bases from J; junction bases left unmatched: 12. CDR3 sequence reads: CASSETGLFLDSPLHF. The CDR3 nucleotides read TGCGCCAGCAGCGAGACAGGGTTGTTTTTGGATTCACCCCTCCACTTT. The complete variable domain, with remaining parts taken from reference TRBV5-1 and TRBJ1-6, reads KAGVTQTPRYLIKTRGQQVTLSCSPISGHRSVSWYQQTPGQGLQFLFEYFSETQRNKGNFPGRFSGRQFSNSRSEMNVSTLELGDSALYLCASSETGLFLDSPLHFGNGTRLTVT.

To note about this clonotype: The limits of the CDR3 on the DNA are not certain, so only TCRdb's listed CDR3 is given. The chain joins TRBV7-9 to TRBJ2-6; TRBD1 reflects the table's D call only, with no check against the DNA. The length of the CDR3 is 16 amino acids, counting both ends. CDR1 SEHNR and CDR2 FQNEAQ come from the germline V gene (reference sequence). The CDR3 sequence is CASSLVPGELFFVLTF.

This clonotype occurred a few times. The rearrangement uses TRBV7-6 and TRBJ2-3, with a possible D match to TRBD1 (6 bases). The germline gives CDR1 SGHVS, CDR2 FNYEAQ. The CDR3 contains 14 residues. The V and J ends lost 0 bases and 14 bases respectively, with 18 bases between them. CDR3 bases: TGTGCCAGCAGCTTAGCCCACGGGACAAAAAAGACGTATTTT. Translated: CASSLAHGTKKTYF.

This clonotype has only a few counts. The J gene is TRBJ2-1, the V gene TRBV7-9, with TRBD1 matching over 7 bases. J was trimmed by 8 bases and V by 2 bases; bases with no gene match: 3. The CDR3 extends over 13 amino acids. Germline V gives CDR1 SEHNR, CDR2 FQNEAQ (reference sequence). CDR3 nucleotide sequence: TGTGCCAGCAGCTTAACAGGGGTTGATGAGCAGTTCTTC. Translated: CASSLTGVDEQFF.

With regard to this clonotype: An end of the junction does not agree with germline; a read error may underlie this. The chain employs TRBV7-6 and TRBJ2-3, with TRBD2 as a possible D gene (5 bases). This CDR3 comprises 14 residues. The germline CDR1 and CDR2 sequences are SGHVS and FNYEAQ. CDR3 loop: CASSLAGARVTQDF. In nucleotides, the CDR3 is TGTGCCAGCAGCTTAGCGGGAGCTCGGGTTACGCAGGATTTT. The full variable domain, completed using reference TRBV7-6 and TRBJ2-3, is GAGVSQSPRYKVTKRGQDVALRCDPISGHVSLYWYRQALGQGPEFLTYFNYEAQQDKSGLPNDRFSAERPEGSISTLTIQRTEQRDSAMYRCASSLAGARVTQDFGPGTRLTVL.

This clonotype has just one count. CDR3 nucleotide sequence: TGCGCCAGCAGTGAGATCGGCGAAAAACTGTTTTTT. Encoded protein: CASSEIGEKLFF. The chain is built from TRBV10-2 and TRBJ1-4; D call uncertain. Trimming shortened V by 2 bases and J by 8 bases, and 6 bases separated the two germline ends. CDR1 and CDR2 from the germline V gene are WSHSY and SAAADI. This CDR3 region has 12 residues.

On this clonotype itself: The CDR3 carries no conserved terminal phenylalanine or tryptophan, so it likely arises from a read error. The DNA is omitted, as the CDR3 cannot be located on it reliably, and the CDR3 follows TCRdb's listing. This chain links TRBV7-8 with TRBJ1-6. The CDR3 has 16 amino acids, counting both end residues. In germline, CDR1 is SGHVS, CDR2 FQNEAQ. This CDR3 is CASSLAGGPATQYFGL.

The gene calls are TRBV11-2 and TRBJ1-6; perhaps TRBD1 as D (5 bases). CDR1 is SGHAT, CDR2 FQNNGV, per germline. This CDR3 has 16 amino acids. V shed 5 bases and J shed 6 bases, with 17 bases lying between them. CDR3 DNA sequence: TGTGCCAGCAGCCCCAAGGGCCAGGGTTCTAATTCACCCCTCCACTTT. Translated, it gives CASSPKGQGSNSPLHF.

This clonotype was counted only a few times. J is TRBJ2-2 and V is TRBV15, with TRBD2 matching over 9 bases. V lost 0 bases, J lost 15 bases, and 11 bases stayed unmatched. There are 15 residues in the CDR3. Germline V gene data show CDR1 as LNHNV and CDR2 as YYDKDF (reference sequence). The CDR3 sequence: CATSRDSAGGPMMFF. CDR3 in DNA: TGTGCCACCAGCAGAGACTCGGCGGGAGGGCCGATGATGTTTTTT.